The rows below give T cell receptor beta chains drawn from one sample of a study of shared clonotypes between healthy human individuals. The method was immunoSEQ multiplex PCR; TCRdb's version includes in-frame clones alone and lacks a portion of them. Of approximately 840,000 clones listed, just over 95% are singletons. Source material: naive CD8+ T cells sorted from blood. The receptors were sampled from a man aged 25 to 40 in good health. CDR3s include the opening cysteine and the closing phenylalanine or tryptophan. The order of the fields is J gene, V gene, CDR3 protein.

J: TRBJ2-4; V: TRBV27; CDR3: CASETLAGGTF
J: TRBJ2-2; V: TRBV27; CDR3: CASSRTGTSGRGNTGELFF
J: TRBJ2-2; V: TRBV27; CDR3: CASSFSDYTGELFF
J: TRBJ2-1; V: TRBV10-2; CDR3: CASRHVAGGQFF
J: TRBJ2-5; V: TRBV29-1; CDR3: CSVEWGLHREVAGGYFQETQYF
J: TRBJ1-5; V: TRBV25-1; CDR3: CASSQYSNQPQHF
J: TRBJ2-2; V: TRBV28; CDR3: CASSGQGAGGELFF
J: TRBJ2-1; V: TRBV28; CDR3: CASRRAGSSYNEQFF
J: TRBJ2-7; V: TRBV7-9; CDR3: CASTPPAGSSYEQYF
J: TRBJ2-7; V: TRBV29-1; CDR3: CSVTGWDRAEGPTYYEQYF
J: TRBJ2-2; V: TRBV7-2; CDR3: CATYPPDSSNTGELFF
J: TRBJ1-2; V: TRBV20-1; CDR3: CSVPRSYGYTF
J: TRBJ1-3; V: TRBV29-1; CDR3: CSARGATGNTIYF
J: TRBJ1-2; V: TRBV7-9; CDR3: CASSTILPGYLGYTF
J: TRBJ2-7; V: TRBV30; CDR3: CAWSAGLAGVEQYF
J: TRBJ1-1; V: TRBV5-8; CDR3: CASSQLILQGPMNTEAFF
J: TRBJ2-2; V: TRBV28; CDR3: CASRGTPNTGELFF
J: TRBJ1-1; V: TRBV27; CDR3: CASRQYGTEAFF
J: TRBJ2-2; V: TRBV7-3; CDR3: CASSRRTNTGELFF
J: TRBJ2-5; V: TRBV18; CDR3: CASSPEETQYF
J: TRBJ2-2; V: TRBV6-5; CDR3: CASSYGTTDTGELFF
J: TRBJ2-5; V: TRBV20-1; CDR3: CSARGETQYF